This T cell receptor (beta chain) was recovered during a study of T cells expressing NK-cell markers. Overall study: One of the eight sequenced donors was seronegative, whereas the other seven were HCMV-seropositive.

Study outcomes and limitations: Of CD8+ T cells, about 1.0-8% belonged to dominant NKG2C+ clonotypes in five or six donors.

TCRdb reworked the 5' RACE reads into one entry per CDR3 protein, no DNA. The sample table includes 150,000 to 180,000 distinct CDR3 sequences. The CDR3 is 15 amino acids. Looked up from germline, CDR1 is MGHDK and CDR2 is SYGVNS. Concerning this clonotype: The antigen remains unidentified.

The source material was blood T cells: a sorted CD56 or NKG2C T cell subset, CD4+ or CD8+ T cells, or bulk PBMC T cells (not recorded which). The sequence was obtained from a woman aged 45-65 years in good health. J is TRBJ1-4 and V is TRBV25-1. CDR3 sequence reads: CASSGRDGPNEKLFF. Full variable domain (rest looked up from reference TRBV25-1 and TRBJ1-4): EADIYQTPRYLVIGTGKKITLECSQTMGHDKMYWYQQDPGMELHLIHYSYGVNSTEKGDLSSESTVSRIRTEHFPLTLESARPSHTSQYLCASSGRDGPNEKLFFGSGTQLSVL.